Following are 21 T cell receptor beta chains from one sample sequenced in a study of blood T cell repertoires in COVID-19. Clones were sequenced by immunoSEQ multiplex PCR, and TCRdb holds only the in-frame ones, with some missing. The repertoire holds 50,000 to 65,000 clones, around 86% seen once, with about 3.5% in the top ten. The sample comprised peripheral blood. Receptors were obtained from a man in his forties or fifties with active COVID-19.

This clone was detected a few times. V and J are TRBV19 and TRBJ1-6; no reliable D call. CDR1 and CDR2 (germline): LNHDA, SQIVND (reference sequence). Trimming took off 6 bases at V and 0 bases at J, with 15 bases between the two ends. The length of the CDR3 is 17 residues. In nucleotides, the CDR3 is TGTGCCAGTAGCCTTCTTTCGGTGAGCTCCTATAATTCACCCCTCCACTTT. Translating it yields CASSLLSVSSYNSPLHF.

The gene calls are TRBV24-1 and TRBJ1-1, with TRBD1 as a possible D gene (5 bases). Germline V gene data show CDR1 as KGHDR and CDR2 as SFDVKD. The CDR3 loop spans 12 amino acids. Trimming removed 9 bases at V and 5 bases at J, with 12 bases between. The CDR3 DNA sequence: TGTGCCACCGGGAGGGACGGGACTGAAGCTTTCTTT. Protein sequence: CATGRDGTEAFF.

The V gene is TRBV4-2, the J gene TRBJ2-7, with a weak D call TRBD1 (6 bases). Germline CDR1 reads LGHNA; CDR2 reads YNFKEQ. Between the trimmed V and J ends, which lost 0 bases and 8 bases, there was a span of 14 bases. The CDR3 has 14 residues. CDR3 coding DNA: TGTGCCAGCAGCCAAGAGGGGGCGGAGGTCCAGCAGTACTTC. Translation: CASSQEGAEVQQYF.

As DNA, the CDR3 is TGTGCCAGCAGTGAAGGATGGGGGGGAGAGACCCAGTACTTC. Translating gives CASSEGWGGETQYF. V usage is TRBV2 and J usage is TRBJ2-5, with 7 bases aligning to TRBD2. The V gene's germline CDR1 is SNHLY and CDR2 FYNNEI. V shed 1 base, J shed 4 bases, and the junction held 3 bases outside the gene matches. The CDR3 is made up of 14 amino acids.

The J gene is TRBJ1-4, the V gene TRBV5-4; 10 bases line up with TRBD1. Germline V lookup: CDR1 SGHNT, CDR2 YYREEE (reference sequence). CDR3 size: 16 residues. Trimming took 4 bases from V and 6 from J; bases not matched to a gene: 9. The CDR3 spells CASSPTAGTGDEKLFF. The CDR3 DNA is TGTGCCAGCAGCCCCACCGCCGGGACAGGGGATGAAAAACTGTTTTTT.

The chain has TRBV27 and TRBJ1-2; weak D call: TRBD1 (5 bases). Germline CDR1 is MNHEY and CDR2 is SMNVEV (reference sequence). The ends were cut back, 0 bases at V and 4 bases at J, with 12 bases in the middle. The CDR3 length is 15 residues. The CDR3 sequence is CASSLSTVAGYGYTF. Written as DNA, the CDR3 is TGTGCCAGCAGTTTATCGACAGTCGCTGGCTATGGCTACACCTTC.

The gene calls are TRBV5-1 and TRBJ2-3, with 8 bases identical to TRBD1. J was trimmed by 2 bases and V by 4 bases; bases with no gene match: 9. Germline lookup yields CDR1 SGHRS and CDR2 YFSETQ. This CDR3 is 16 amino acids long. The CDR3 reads CASSRQGMRHTDTQYF. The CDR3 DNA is TGCGCCAGCAGCCGACAGGGGATGAGACACACAGATACGCAGTATTTT.

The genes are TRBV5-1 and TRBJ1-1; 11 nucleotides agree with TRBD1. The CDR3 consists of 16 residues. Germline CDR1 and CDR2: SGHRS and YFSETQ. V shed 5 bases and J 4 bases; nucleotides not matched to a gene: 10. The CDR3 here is CASRQGQGASRTEAFF. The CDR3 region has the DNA TGCGCCAGCAGACAAGGACAGGGGGCGAGTCGCACTGAAGCTTTCTTT.

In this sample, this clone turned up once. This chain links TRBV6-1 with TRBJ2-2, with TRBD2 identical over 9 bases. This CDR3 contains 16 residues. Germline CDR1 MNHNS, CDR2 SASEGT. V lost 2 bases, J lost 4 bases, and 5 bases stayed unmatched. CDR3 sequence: CASSEFLAGLTGELFF. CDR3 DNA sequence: TGTGCCAGCAGTGAATTCCTAGCGGGACTCACCGGGGAGCTGTTTTTT.

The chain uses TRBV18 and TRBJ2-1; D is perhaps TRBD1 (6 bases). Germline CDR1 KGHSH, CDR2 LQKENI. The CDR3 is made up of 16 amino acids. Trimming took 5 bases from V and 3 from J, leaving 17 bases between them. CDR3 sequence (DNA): TGTGCCAGCTCAGCCCAGCGAGACAGGAACTACAATGAGCAGTTCTTC. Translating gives CASSAQRDRNYNEQFF. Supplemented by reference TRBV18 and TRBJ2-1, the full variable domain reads NAGVMQNPRHLVRRRGQEARLRCSPMKGHSHVYWYRQLPEEGLKFMVYLQKENIIDESGMPKERFSAEFPKEGPSILRIQQVVRGDSAAYFCASSAQRDRNYNEQFFGPGTRLTVL.

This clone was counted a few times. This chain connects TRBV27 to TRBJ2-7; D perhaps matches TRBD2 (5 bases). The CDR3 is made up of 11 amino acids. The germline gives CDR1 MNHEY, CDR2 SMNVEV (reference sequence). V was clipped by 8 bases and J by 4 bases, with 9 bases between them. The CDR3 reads CASHGGYEQYF. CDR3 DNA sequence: TGTGCCAGCCACGGCGGGTACGAGCAGTACTTC.

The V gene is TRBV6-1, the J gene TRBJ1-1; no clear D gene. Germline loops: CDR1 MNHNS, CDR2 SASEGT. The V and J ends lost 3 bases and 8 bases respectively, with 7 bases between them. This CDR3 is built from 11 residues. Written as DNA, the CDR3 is TGTGCCAGCAGTGAGGCAGGCGAAGCTTTCTTT. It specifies CASSEAGEAFF.

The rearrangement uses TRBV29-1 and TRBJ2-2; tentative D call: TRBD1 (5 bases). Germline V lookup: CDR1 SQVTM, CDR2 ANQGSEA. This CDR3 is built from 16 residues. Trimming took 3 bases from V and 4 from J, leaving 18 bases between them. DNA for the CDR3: TGCAGCGTTGATCTCCCGCGTGGGGCCGGCACCGGGGAGCTGTTTTTT. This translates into CSVDLPRGAGTGELFF.

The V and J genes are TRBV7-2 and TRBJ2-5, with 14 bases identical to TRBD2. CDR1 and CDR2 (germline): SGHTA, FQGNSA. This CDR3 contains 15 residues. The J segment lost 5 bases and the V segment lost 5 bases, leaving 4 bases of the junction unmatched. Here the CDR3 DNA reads TGTGCCAGCAGCGCCCGGACTAGCGGGAGGGAGACCCAGTACTTC. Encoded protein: CASSARTSGRETQYF.

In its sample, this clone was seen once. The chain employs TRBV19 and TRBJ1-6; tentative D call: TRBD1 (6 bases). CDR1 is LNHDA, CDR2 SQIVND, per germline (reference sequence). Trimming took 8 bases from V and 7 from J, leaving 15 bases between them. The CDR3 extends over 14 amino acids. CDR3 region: CASSLDRRNSPLHF. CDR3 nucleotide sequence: TGTGCCAGTTCTCTCGACAGGCGAAATTCACCCCTCCACTTT.

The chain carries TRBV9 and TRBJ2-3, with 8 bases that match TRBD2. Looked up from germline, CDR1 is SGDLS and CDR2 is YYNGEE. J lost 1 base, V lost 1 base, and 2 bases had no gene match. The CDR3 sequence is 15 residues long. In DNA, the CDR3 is TGTGCCAGCAGCGTAACGGGAGGGGGCACAGATACGCAGTATTTT. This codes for CASSVTGGGTDTQYF.

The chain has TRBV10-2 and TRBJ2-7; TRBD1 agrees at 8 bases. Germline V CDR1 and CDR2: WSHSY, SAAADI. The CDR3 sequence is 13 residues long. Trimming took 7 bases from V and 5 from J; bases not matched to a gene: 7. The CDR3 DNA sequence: TGCGCCAGCACATACAGGGGGACCAACGAGCAGTACTTC. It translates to CASTYRGTNEQYF.

This chain's CDR3 is CASSSSGTSEDTQYF. CDR3 DNA: TGTGCCAGCAGCTCCTCCGGGACTAGCGAAGATACGCAGTATTTT. This chain connects TRBV5-6 to TRBJ2-3, with TRBD2 identical over 10 bases. V trimming: 3 bases; J trimming: 5 bases; junction bases outside the gene matches: 6. Germline CDR1 is SGHDT and CDR2 is YYEEEE. The CDR3 consists of 15 residues.

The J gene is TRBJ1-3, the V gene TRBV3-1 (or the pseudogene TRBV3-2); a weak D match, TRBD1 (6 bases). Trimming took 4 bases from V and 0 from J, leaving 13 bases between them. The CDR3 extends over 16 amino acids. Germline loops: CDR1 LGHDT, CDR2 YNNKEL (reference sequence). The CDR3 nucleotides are TGTGCCAGCAGCCTCCTGGACAGAGGCTCTGGAAACACCATATATTTT. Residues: CASSLLDRGSGNTIYF.

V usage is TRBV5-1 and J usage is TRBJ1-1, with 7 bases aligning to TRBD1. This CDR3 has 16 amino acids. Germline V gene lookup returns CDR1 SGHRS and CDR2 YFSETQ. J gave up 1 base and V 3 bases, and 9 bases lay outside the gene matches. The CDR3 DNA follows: TGCGCCAGCAGCTCGACCTTAGGGACAGCGAACACTGAAGCTTTCTTT. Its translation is CASSSTLGTANTEAFF.

CDR3 region: CATSRDRDTIYF. In DNA form, the CDR3 reads TGTGCCACCAGCAGAGATCGGGACACCATATATTTT. The chain couples TRBV15 to TRBJ1-3; D gene ambiguous. The V end was cut by 0 bases, the J end by 8 bases, with 5 bases between. From germline, CDR1 is LNHNV and CDR2 YYDKDF (reference sequence). CDR3 length equals 12 residues.